In this sample, the clone carrying this T cell receptor beta chain turned up a few times. The sample contains more than one DNA sequence encoding this CDR3. This sample was included in a study of blood T cell repertoires in COVID-19. This CDR3 is built from 15 residues. Germline V gene sequence: CDR1 SGDLS, CDR2 YYNGEE. The V segment lost 0 bases and the J segment 4 bases; nucleotides outside the gene matches: 5. TCRdb's table, derived via immunoSEQ multiplex PCR, lists solely in-frame clones and lacks some. Of around 230,000 clones in the sample, 75% to 85% were seen once. V gene TRBV9 combines with J gene TRBJ2-3, with 7 bases matching TRBD2. What was sequenced was peripheral blood. The TCR was taken from a woman aged 55-70 years with active or convalescent COVID-19. The DNA for the CDR3 is TGTGCCAGCAGCGTAGCTGGAACTAGCGCAGATACGCAGTATTTT. Protein product: CASSVAGTSADTQYF.